Each of the 24 T cell receptor beta chains below was sequenced from the same sample in a study of T cells after yellow fever vaccination. TCRdb re-analysed the 5' RACE reads in MiXCR, keeping a single row per CDR3 protein. The sample lists about 580,000 distinct CDR3 sequences; about a sixth were seen once. This material consisted of PBMCs, taken more than 4 days after the first yellow fever vaccination. The receptors stem from a man between 18 and 35 years old who received the YFV17D yellow fever vaccine.

The rearrangement uses TRBV7-2 and TRBJ2-5; D is ambiguous. Germline CDR1 SGHTA, CDR2 FQGNSA. The CDR3 is made up of 14 amino acids. The V and J ends lost 1 base and 2 bases respectively, with 8 bases between them. CDR3 DNA sequence: TGTGCCAGCAGCTTAGGGCGGCTACAAGAGACCCAGTACTTC. It yields the protein CASSLGRLQETQYF. Drawing the rest from reference TRBV7-2 and TRBJ2-5, the complete variable domain is GAGVSQSPSNKVTEKGKDVELRCDPISGHTALYWYRQSLGQGLEFLIYFQGNSAPDKSGLPSDRFSAERTGGSVSTLTIQRTQQEDSAVYLCASSLGRLQETQYFGPGTRLLVL.

This sequence joins TRBV6-2 or TRBV6-3 and TRBJ2-7; 11 bases map to TRBD1. CDR1 and CDR2 from the germline V gene are MNHEY and SVGEGT. V lost 6 bases, J lost 3 bases, and 4 bases stayed unmatched. The CDR3 totals 14 residues. The CDR3, as DNA: TGTGCCAGCAGGGGACAGGGGGTGGTCTACGAGCAGTACGTC. Protein product: CASRGQGVVYEQYV.

The chain uses TRBV25-1 and TRBJ1-2, with D perhaps matching TRBD1 (6 bases). Trimming took off 3 bases at V and 4 bases at J, with 12 bases between the two ends. The CDR3 loop spans 14 amino acids. Germline CDR1 and CDR2: MGHDK and SYGVNS. In DNA, the CDR3 is TGTGCCAGCAGTGACCCAGGGGCCATCTATGGCTACACCTTC. It encodes CASSDPGAIYGYTF.

The chain joins TRBV7-3 to TRBJ2-1, with D possibly being TRBD1 or TRBD2 (5 bases each). Germline CDR1 SGHTA, CDR2 FQGTGA. This CDR3 comprises 14 residues. Trimming removed 3 bases at V and 5 bases at J, with 11 bases between. In nucleotides, the CDR3 is TGTGCCAGCAGCTTGGTGGGGGTAAACAATGAGCAGTTCTTC. The encoded protein is CASSLVGVNNEQFF.

This clonotype was seen more than once but under ten times. The chain employs TRBV2 and TRBJ1-5; no firm D call. Germline CDR1 reads SNHLY; CDR2 reads FYNNEI. This CDR3 has 14 amino acids. Deletions cut 6 bases from V and 5 bases from J, with 14 bases between. DNA of the CDR3: TGTGCCAGCAGCCCGGTTGGCAAAGATCAGCCCCAGCATTTT. This sequence encodes CASSPVGKDQPQHF.

The sample holds a few counts of this clonotype. The chain combines TRBV20-1 with TRBJ1-2, with D hard to call. Germline V gene data show CDR1 as DFQATT and CDR2 as SNEGSKA (reference sequence). Deletions cut 0 bases from V and 7 bases from J, with 12 bases between. The CDR3 is made up of 13 amino acids. CDR3 sequence (DNA): TGCAGTGCTAGAGAGTCGGCCGCTACTGGCTACACCTTC. Protein sequence: CSARESAATGYTF.

This clonotype was observed a handful of times. The J gene is TRBJ2-7, the V gene TRBV27, with 9 bases identical to TRBD2. The germline CDR1 and CDR2 sequences are MNHEY and SMNVEV (reference sequence). The CDR3 extends over 16 amino acids. J was trimmed by 4 bases and V by 1 base; bases with no gene match: 8. CDR3 DNA sequence: TGTGCCAGCAGTTTATTGAAAGCGGGGGGCACGTACGAGCAGTACTTC. Encoded protein: CASSLLKAGGTYEQYF.

This clonotype came up a few times. The gene calls are TRBV7-3 and TRBJ2-1; the match to TRBD2 covers 13 bases. There are 15 residues in the CDR3. Germline V gene sequence: CDR1 SGHTA, CDR2 FQGTGA. J was trimmed by 8 bases and V by 5 bases; bases with no gene match: 6. The CDR3 is CASSTLGLAGDEQFF. CDR3 nucleotide sequence: TGTGCCAGCAGCACCCTAGGACTAGCGGGGGATGAGCAGTTCTTC. Combining the CDR3 with reference TRBV7-3 and TRBJ2-1 gives the whole variable domain GAGVSQTPSNKVTEKGKYVELRCDPISGHTALYWYRQSLGQGPEFLIYFQGTGAADDSGLPNDRFFAVRPEGSVSTLKIQRTERGDSAVYLCASSTLGLAGDEQFFGPGTRLTVL.

In DNA form, the CDR3 reads TGTGCTAGTGGTTTGGTAGCAACGGTATTGCAGACCCAGTACTTC. Its protein is CASGLVATVLQTQYF. The chain carries TRBV12-5 and TRBJ2-5; D unresolved. Trimming pared 0 bases from V and 6 bases from J, leaving 14 bases between. This CDR3 has 15 residues. Looked up from germline, CDR1 is LGHNT and CDR2 is FRNRAP.

The CDR3 protein is CASSQLRSGANVLTF. CDR3 bases: TGTGCCAGCAGTCAACTCCGCTCTGGGGCCAACGTCCTGACTTTC. V is TRBV2 and J is TRBJ2-6; D is unresolved. Germline V gene sequence: CDR1 SNHLY, CDR2 FYNNEI. The length of the CDR3 is 15 residues. V lost 5 bases and J lost 0, with 8 bases in between.

This clonotype was counted many times. The chain is built from TRBV27 and TRBJ2-7; D may be TRBD2 (5 bases). Trimming shortened V by 3 bases and J by 2 bases, and 8 bases separated the two germline ends. The CDR3 loop spans 13 amino acids. Per the germline V gene, CDR1 is MNHEY and CDR2 is SMNVEV (reference sequence). This CDR3 reads CASSFGVAYEQYF. The CDR3 DNA follows: TGTGCCAGCAGTTTCGGGGTCGCCTACGAGCAGTACTTC.

Comment on this clonotype: One end of the junction is discordant with germline, which a read error may explain. The V call is TRBV5-6, the J call TRBJ2-2; possibly TRBD2 for D (5 bases). Germline lookup yields CDR1 SGHDT and CDR2 YYEEEE. The CDR3 consists of 13 residues. The CDR3 here is CASSLGSLRELFF. The CDR3 region has the DNA TGTGCCAGCAGTTTGGGGAGCTTACGGGAGCTGTTTTTT.

There are a few counts of this clonotype. V and J are TRBV4-2 and TRBJ1-2, with D possibly TRBD1 on 5 matching bases. Looked up from germline, CDR1 is LGHNA and CDR2 is YNFKEQ. V was pared by 5 bases and J by 4 bases, with 14 bases between. This CDR3 is 14 amino acids long. The CDR3 here is CASSITTVTYGYTF. CDR3 coding DNA: TGTGCCAGCAGCATAACGACAGTGACCTATGGCTACACCTTC.

V and J are TRBV5-1 and TRBJ2-5; 10 positions match TRBD2. Germline trimming cut 4 bases from V and 2 bases from J; bases unmatched to any gene: 5. CDR1 and CDR2 from the germline V gene are SGHRS and YFSETQ. This CDR3 region has 15 residues. This CDR3 reads CASSPGLAAQETQYF. The CDR3, as DNA: TGCGCCAGCAGCCCCGGACTAGCGGCACAAGAGACCCAGTACTTC.

The chain carries TRBV4-3 and TRBJ2-3; 11 bases align to TRBD2. Trimming at V came to 0 bases and at J to 6 bases, leaving 5 bases not matched to a gene. The CDR3 totals 16 residues. Germline V lookup: CDR1 LGHNA, CDR2 YSLEER. CDR3 coding DNA: TGCGCCAGCAGCCAAGATTCCACTAGCGGGGGCGATACGCAGTATTTT. Translating it yields CASSQDSTSGGDTQYF.

The rearrangement joins TRBV4-2 to TRBJ1-5, with unresolved D. V was cut by 4 bases and J by 1 base, with 14 bases left in between. CDR1 LGHNA and CDR2 YNFKEQ come from the germline V gene. The CDR3 runs 16 residues. The chain's CDR3 is CASSPPRTRSNQPQHF. CDR3 nucleotide sequence: TGTGCCAGCAGCCCGCCCCGGACTCGGAGCAATCAGCCCCAGCATTTT.

This chain uses TRBV12-3 or TRBV12-4 with TRBJ1-1; D gene unclear. V was trimmed by 1 base and J by 6 bases, leaving 15 bases between them. This CDR3 is 15 amino acids long. The CDR3 is CASSLGVGVYSEAFF. CDR3 bases: TGTGCCAGCAGTTTAGGCGTCGGAGTCTACTCTGAAGCTTTCTTT.

This clonotype was seen a few times. The chain joins TRBV5-1 to TRBJ2-1; TRBD2 matches at 9 bases. Trimming took 5 bases from V and 6 from J; bases not matched to a gene: 9. Germline V gene data show CDR1 as SGHRS and CDR2 as YFSETQ. This CDR3 spans 15 amino acids. CDR3 residues: CASRMAGGYGNEQFF. The CDR3 bases are TGCGCCAGCAGAATGGCGGGGGGGTATGGCAATGAGCAGTTCTTC.

The rearrangement uses TRBV7-2 and TRBJ2-7; 7 bases map to TRBD1. The CDR3 contains 14 residues. With 0 bases clipped from V and 3 bases from J, the junction kept 2 bases outside the gene matches. CDR1 and CDR2 (germline): SGHTA, FQGNSA. CDR3 residues: CASSLAAGGYEQYF. The CDR3 DNA is TGTGCCAGCAGCTTAGCGGCAGGGGGCTACGAGCAGTACTTC.

This clonotype was seen a few times. The chain couples TRBV6-5 to TRBJ1-2; D is perhaps TRBD1 (6 bases). Trimming stripped 4 bases from V and 4 bases from J, with 16 bases between. CDR1 MNHEY and CDR2 SVGAGI come from the germline V gene. This CDR3 has 15 residues. CDR3 nucleotides: TGTGCCAGCAGTTCACCTGTGGACAGCTCCTATGGCTACACCTTC. It specifies CASSSPVDSSYGYTF.

The genes are TRBV7-9 and TRBJ2-7; D is unresolved. The CDR3 runs to 13 residues. V gave up 9 bases and J gave up 0 bases, with 12 bases separating them. Germline-derived CDR1 and CDR2 are SEHNR and FQNEAQ (reference sequence). Here the CDR3 reads CASMLTPSYEQYF. Here the CDR3 DNA reads TGTGCCAGTATGCTTACCCCCTCCTACGAGCAGTACTTC.

The CDR3: CASSFLDRGGQPQHF. The CDR3 DNA reads as TGTGCCAGCAGTTTTCTGGACAGGGGTGGTCAGCCCCAGCATTTT. The chain combines TRBV28 with TRBJ1-5; 9 bases map to TRBD1. CDR3 length: 15 residues. V shed 3 bases, J shed 6 bases, and the junction held 6 bases outside the gene matches. CDR1 is MDHEN and CDR2 is SYDVKM in the germline V gene.

This clonotype was detected only once. This rearrangement joins TRBV6-1 to TRBJ2-2, with D possibly matching TRBD1 (6 bases). The CDR3 consists of 14 residues. CDR1 and CDR2 (germline): MNHNS, SASEGT. V was shortened by 6 bases and J by 5 bases, with 13 bases between the two germline ends. In DNA, the CDR3 is TGTGCCAGCAGAGGAACAGGGACGACCGGGGAGCTGTTTTTT. Protein: CASRGTGTTGELFF.

This chain links TRBV7-2 with TRBJ1-5; D uncertain. Trimming took 1 base from V and 4 from J, leaving 5 bases between them. The CDR3 length is 13 residues. The germline V gene has CDR1 SGHTA and CDR2 FQGNSA. DNA of the CDR3: TGTGCCAGCAGCTTAGTAAGGAATCAGCCCCAGCATTTT. Protein product: CASSLVRNQPQHF. The complete variable domain, with remaining parts taken from reference TRBV7-2 and TRBJ1-5, reads GAGVSQSPSNKVTEKGKDVELRCDPISGHTALYWYRQSLGQGLEFLIYFQGNSAPDKSGLPSDRFSAERTGGSVSTLTIQRTQQEDSAVYLCASSLVRNQPQHFGDGTRLSIL.